This T cell receptor beta chain was sequenced for a study of blood T cell repertoires in COVID-19. Overall study context: The United States, Italy and Spain supplied acute and convalescent COVID-19 samples. T cells, B-cell-depleted T cells, or PBMCs supplied cDNA or gDNA.

In the source study's methods: By means of reference gene primer amplification, nucleated cell counts were estimated. Assay: immunoSEQ multiplex PCR; the TCRdb copy retains only in-frame clones and omits some. V, J and clone size derive from that table, while D and trimming were established from the DNA sequence. Among more than 15,000 clones listed, 88% were seen once. Germline lookup yields CDR1 MNHEY and CDR2 SVGEGT. Trimming pared 2 bases from V and 0 bases from J, leaving 17 bases between. The CDR3 consists of 18 residues. The sequenced sample was peripheral blood. The sequence was collected from a human donor in a cohort sampled during active COVID-19. The rearrangement links TRBV6-2 or TRBV6-3 to TRBJ2-1; weak D call: TRBD1 (5 bases). CDR3 sequence: CASSYRAGRYSSYNEQFF. CDR3 sequence (DNA): TGTGCCAGCAGTTACAGGGCAGGGCGGTATAGCTCCTACAATGAGCAGTTCTTC.